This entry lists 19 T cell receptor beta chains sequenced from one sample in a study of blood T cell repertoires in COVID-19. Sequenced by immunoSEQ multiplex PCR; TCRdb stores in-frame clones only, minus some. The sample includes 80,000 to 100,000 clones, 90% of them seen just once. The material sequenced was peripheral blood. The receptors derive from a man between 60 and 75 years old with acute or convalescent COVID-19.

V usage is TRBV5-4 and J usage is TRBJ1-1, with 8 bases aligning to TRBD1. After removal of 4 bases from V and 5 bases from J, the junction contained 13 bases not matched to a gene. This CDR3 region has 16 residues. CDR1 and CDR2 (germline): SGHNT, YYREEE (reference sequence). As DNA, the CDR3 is TGTGCCAGCAGCCCGGGGGGACAGGCCGGTAGTACTGAAGCTTTCTTT. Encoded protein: CASSPGGQAGSTEAFF.

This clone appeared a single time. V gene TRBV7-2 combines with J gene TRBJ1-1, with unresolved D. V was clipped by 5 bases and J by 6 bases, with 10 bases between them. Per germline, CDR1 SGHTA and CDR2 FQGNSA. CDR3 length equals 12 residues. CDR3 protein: CASSLVGAEAFF. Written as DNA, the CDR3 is TGTGCCAGCAGCCTTGTCGGGGCTGAAGCTTTCTTT. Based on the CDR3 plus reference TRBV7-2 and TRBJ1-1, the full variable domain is GAGVSQSPSNKVTEKGKDVELRCDPISGHTALYWYRQSLGQGLEFLIYFQGNSAPDKSGLPSDRFSAERTGGSVSTLTIQRTQQEDSAVYLCASSLVGAEAFFGQGTRLTVV.

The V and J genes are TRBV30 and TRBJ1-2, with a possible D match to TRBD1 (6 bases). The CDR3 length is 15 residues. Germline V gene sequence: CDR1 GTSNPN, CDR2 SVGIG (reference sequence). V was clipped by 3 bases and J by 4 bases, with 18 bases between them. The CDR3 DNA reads TGTGCCTGGAGATCCCCCGAGGGGGGGCTCTATGGCTACACCTTC. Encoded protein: CAWRSPEGGLYGYTF. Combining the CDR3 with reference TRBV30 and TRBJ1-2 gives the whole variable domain SQTIHQWPATLVQPVGSPLSLECTVEGTSNPNLYWYRQAAGRGLQLLFYSVGIGQISSEVPQNLSASRPQDRQFILSSKKLLLSDSGFYLCAWRSPEGGLYGYTFGSGTRLTVV.

The CDR3 loop is CAISAGQGKDEKLFF. Here the CDR3 DNA reads TGTGCCATCAGTGCGGGACAGGGCAAGGATGAAAAACTGTTTTTT. V is TRBV10-3 and J is TRBJ1-4; TRBD1 agrees at 9 bases. Trimming cost V 4 bases and J 6 bases; bases outside gene matches: 6. This CDR3 comprises 15 residues. From germline, CDR1 is ENHRY and CDR2 SYGVKD.

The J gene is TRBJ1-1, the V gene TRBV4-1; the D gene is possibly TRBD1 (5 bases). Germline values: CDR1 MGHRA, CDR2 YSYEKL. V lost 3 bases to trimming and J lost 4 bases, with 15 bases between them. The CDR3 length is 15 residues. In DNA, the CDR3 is TGCGCCAGCAGCCATTTCAAGACCGGGGGCACTGAAGCTTTCTTT. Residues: CASSHFKTGGTEAFF.

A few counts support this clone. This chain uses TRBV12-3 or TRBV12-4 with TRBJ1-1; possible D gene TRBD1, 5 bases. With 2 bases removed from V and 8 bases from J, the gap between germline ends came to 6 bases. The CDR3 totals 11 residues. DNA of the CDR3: TGTGCCAGCAGTTTAAACAGGGAAGCTTTCTTT. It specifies CASSLNREAFF.

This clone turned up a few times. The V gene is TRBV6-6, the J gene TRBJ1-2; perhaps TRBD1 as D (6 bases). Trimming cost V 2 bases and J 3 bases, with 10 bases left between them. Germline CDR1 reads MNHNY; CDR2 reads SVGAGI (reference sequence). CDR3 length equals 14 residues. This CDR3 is CASSYGRGDYGYTF. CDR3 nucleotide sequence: TGTGCCAGCAGTTACGGCAGGGGAGACTATGGCTACACCTTC.

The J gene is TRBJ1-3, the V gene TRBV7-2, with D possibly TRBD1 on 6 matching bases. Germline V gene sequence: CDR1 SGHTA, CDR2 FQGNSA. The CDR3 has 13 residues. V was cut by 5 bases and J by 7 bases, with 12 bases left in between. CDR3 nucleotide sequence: TGTGCCAGCAGCCAGGGGTACCCTAACACCATATATTTT. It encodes CASSQGYPNTIYF.

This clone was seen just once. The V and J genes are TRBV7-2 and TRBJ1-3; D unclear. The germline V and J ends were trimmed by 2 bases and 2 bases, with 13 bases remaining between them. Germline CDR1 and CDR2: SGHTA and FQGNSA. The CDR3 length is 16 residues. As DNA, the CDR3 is TGTGCCAGCAGCTTACAACCTAGCATCCCTGGAAACACCATATATTTT. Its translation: CASSLQPSIPGNTIYF.

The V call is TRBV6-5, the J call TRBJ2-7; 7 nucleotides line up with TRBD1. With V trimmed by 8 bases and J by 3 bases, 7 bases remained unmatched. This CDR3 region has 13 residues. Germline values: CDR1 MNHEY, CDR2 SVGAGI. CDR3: CASARDSSYEQYV. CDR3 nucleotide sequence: TGTGCCAGCGCCCGGGACAGTAGCTACGAGCAGTACGTC.

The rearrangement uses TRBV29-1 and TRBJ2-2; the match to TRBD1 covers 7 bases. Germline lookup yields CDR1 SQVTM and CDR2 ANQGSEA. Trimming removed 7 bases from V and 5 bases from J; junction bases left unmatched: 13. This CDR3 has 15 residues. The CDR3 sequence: CSALRAGGRTGELFF. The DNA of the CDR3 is TGCAGCGCCCTGCGGGCAGGGGGTAGGACCGGGGAGCTGTTTTTT.

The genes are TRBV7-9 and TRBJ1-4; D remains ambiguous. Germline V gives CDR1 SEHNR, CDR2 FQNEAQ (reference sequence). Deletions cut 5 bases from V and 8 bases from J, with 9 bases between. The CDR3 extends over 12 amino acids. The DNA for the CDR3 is TGTGCCAGCAGCCACCCCCGGGAAAAACTGTTTTTT. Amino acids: CASSHPREKLFF.

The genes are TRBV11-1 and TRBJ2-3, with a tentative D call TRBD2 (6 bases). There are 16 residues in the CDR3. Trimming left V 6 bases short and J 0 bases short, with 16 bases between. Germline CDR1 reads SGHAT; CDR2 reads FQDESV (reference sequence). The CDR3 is CASSPKERGSTDTQYF. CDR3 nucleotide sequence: TGTGCCAGCAGTCCCAAGGAACGGGGGAGCACAGATACGCAGTATTTT.

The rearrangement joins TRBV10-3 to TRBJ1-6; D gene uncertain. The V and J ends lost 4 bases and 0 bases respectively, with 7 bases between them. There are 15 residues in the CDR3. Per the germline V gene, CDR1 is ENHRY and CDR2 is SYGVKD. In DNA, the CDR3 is TGTGCCATCAGTGGGAGTAGCTCCTATAATTCACCCCTCCACTTT. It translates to CAISGSSSYNSPLHF.

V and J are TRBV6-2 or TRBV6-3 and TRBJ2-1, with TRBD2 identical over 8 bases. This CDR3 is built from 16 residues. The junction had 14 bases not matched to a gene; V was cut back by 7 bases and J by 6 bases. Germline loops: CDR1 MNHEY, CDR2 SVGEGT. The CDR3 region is CASTPWMAGGLNEQFF. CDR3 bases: TGTGCCAGCACCCCCTGGATGGCGGGGGGCCTCAATGAGCAGTTCTTC.

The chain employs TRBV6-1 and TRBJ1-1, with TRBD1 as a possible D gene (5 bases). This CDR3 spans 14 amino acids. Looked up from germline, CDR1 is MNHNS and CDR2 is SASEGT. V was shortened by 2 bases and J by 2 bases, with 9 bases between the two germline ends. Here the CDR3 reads CASSERQLNTEAFF. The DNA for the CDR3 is TGTGCCAGCAGTGAAAGACAGCTTAACACTGAAGCTTTCTTT.

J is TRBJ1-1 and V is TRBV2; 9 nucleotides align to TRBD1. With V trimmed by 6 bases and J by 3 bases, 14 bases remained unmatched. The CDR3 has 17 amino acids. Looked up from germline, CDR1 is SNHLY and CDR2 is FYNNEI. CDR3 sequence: CASRRSGTGIWDTEAFF. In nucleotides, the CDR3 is TGTGCCAGCAGGCGATCCGGGACAGGGATTTGGGACACTGAAGCTTTCTTT.

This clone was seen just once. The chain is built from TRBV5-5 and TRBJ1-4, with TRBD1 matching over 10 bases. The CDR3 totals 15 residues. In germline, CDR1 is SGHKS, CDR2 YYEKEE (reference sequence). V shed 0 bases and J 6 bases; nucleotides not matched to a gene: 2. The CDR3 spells CASSLEGTGDEKLFF. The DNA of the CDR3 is TGTGCCAGCAGCTTGGAGGGGACAGGGGATGAAAAACTGTTTTTT.

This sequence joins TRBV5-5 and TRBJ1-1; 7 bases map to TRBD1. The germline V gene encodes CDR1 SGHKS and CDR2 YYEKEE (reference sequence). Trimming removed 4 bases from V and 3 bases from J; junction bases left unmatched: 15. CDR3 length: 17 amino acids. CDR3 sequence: CASSPVPGQRGHTEAFF. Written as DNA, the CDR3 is TGTGCCAGCAGCCCAGTCCCGGGACAGAGAGGGCACACTGAAGCTTTCTTT.